The entry below describes one T cell receptor beta chain. Its specificity is unknown. The sample is drawn from a study of blood T cells in healthy people across ages. In terms of origin and age, donors were healthy Caucasian individuals from Russia aged roughly 6 to 95. Using a J-beta primer mix together with a sample-barcoded 5' primer, a second PCR was run for roughly 6 to 11 cycles. MiXCR, run by TCRdb on the 5' RACE reads, gives a single entry per CDR3 protein. The sample includes fewer than 1,000,000 distinct CDR3 sequences, 46% of them seen just once. Trimming left V 5 bases short and J 7 bases short, with 17 bases between. The germline gives CDR1 SNHLY, CDR2 FYNNEI. The CDR3 spans 14 residues. General study findings and limits: Compared with aged donors, long-lived donors showed fewer expanded clones, suggesting selection.

The gene calls are TRBV2 and TRBJ1-2; the D gene is possibly TRBD1 (6 bases). The sequenced material came from blood. The TCR sequence derives from a man aged 80 or over in good health. The CDR3 spells CASSSVQGESGYTF. In DNA form, the CDR3 reads TGTGCCAGCAGTTCAGTACAGGGAGAAAGTGGCTACACCTTC.